The source of this TCR beta chain is a study of CD8+CD57+ T cells in acquired aplastic anemia. An expansion of CD8+CD57+ cells by flow cytometry had been shown in patients chosen for sequencing. CDR1 and CDR2 (germline): SGHTA, FQGNSA. V dropped 5 bases and J dropped 1; count of bases not matched to a gene: 7. The CDR3 loop spans 16 amino acids. Genomic DNA, serving as template, underwent TCR beta VDJ and CDR3 profiling. MiXCR, run by TCRdb on the reads, gives a single entry per CDR3 protein. Of about 150,000 distinct CDR3 sequences in the sample, around 47% were seen once. Regarding the study as a whole: Patients had roughly 29 CD8+ CDR3 sequences in common with controls (the shared set).

This clonotype occurred many times. No antigen is known for it. The sample comprised sorted CD4+, CD8+, or CD8+CD57+ T cells (not recorded which) from PBMCs. The sequence was collected from a human donor with aplastic anemia. The chain combines TRBV7-2 with TRBJ2-3; TRBD1 agrees at 9 bases. Written as DNA, the CDR3 is TGTGCCAGCAGCGGAAACAGGGGGCAAGGCACAGATACGCAGTATTTT. Encoded protein: CASSGNRGQGTDTQYF.